Presented here are 9 T cell receptor beta chains from one specimen sequenced in a study of T cell responses to AZD1222 COVID-19 vaccine. Sequencing used immunoSEQ multiplex PCR; TCRdb keeps in-frame clones, though not all of them. The profile shows some 110,000 clones, 80% to 90% of them singletons. This specimen consisted of peripheral blood, obtained on day 0 of AZD1222 vaccination. These receptor sequences come from an adult in good health.

The gene calls are TRBV4-2 and TRBJ2-7, with D unresolved. V was shortened by 0 bases and J by 1 base, with 7 bases between the two germline ends. This CDR3 region has 14 residues. Per the germline V gene, CDR1 is LGHNA and CDR2 is YNFKEQ. CDR3 DNA sequence: TGTGCCAGCAGCCAAGATACGGAATCCTACGAGCAGTACTTC. It codes for CASSQDTESYEQYF.

V is TRBV15 and J is TRBJ2-2; D gene ambiguous. This CDR3 is built from 16 residues. The germline V gene has CDR1 LNHNV and CDR2 YYDKDF (reference sequence). V dropped 2 bases and J dropped 2 bases, with 12 bases sitting between them. The CDR3 DNA follows: TGTGCCACCAGCAGATTTTTGACTCAAAACACCGGGGAGCTGTTTTTT. Translation: CATSRFLTQNTGELFF.

V usage is TRBV28 and J usage is TRBJ1-5, with D tentatively TRBD1 (5 bases). V lost 5 bases and J 6 bases, leaving 17 bases between the germline ends. CDR1 and CDR2 from the germline V gene are MDHEN and SYDVKM. The length of the CDR3 is 15 residues. The CDR3 region has the DNA TGTGCCAGCAGTATGCCTACAGGTTTCGGTCAGCCCCAGCATTTT. As protein: CASSMPTGFGQPQHF.

This clone occurred a few times. The rearrangement uses TRBV7-3 and TRBJ2-7; TRBD1 matches at 9 bases. J lost 2 bases, V lost 5 bases, and 7 bases had no gene match. Germline-derived CDR1 and CDR2 are SGHTA and FQGTGA. The CDR3 is made up of 15 amino acids. This chain's CDR3 is CASSLAGTGTYEQYF. For the CDR3, the DNA is TGTGCCAGCAGCCTCGCCGGGACAGGGACCTACGAGCAGTACTTC.

The V gene is TRBV6-4, the J gene TRBJ1-3, with D tentatively TRBD1 (6 bases). CDR3 size: 15 residues. Deletions cut 2 bases from V and 2 bases from J, with 10 bases between. Germline values: CDR1 MRHNA, CDR2 SNTAGT. CDR3 residues: CASSDPAGAGNTIYF. Written as DNA, the CDR3 is TGTGCCAGCAGTGACCCTGCAGGGGCTGGAAACACCATATATTTT.

This chain uses TRBV5-6 with TRBJ2-7, with 8 bases identical to TRBD1. The CDR3 covers 12 residues. Germline trimming cut 8 bases from V and 4 bases from J; bases unmatched to any gene: 5. CDR1 is SGHDT, CDR2 YYEEEE, per germline. The CDR3 DNA sequence: TGTGCCAGACGGACAGGGAAGTACGAGCAGTACTTC. Amino acids: CARRTGKYEQYF.

On this clone itself: Other DNA variants within this sample encode the same CDR3. This chain links TRBV5-1 with TRBJ2-5, with D unresolved. Trimming stripped 0 bases from V and 4 bases from J, with 4 bases between. The CDR3 covers 12 residues. Looked up from germline, CDR1 is SGHRS and CDR2 is YFSETQ. The chain's CDR3 is CASSLEGETQYF. In DNA form, the CDR3 reads TGCGCCAGCAGCTTGGAGGGAGAGACCCAGTACTTC.

The rearrangement uses TRBV6-5 and TRBJ2-5, with D possibly being TRBD1 or TRBD2 (5 bases each). The germline gives CDR1 MNHEY, CDR2 SVGAGI. CDR3 length equals 13 residues. With 2 bases removed from V and 5 bases from J, the gap between germline ends came to 9 bases. The DNA for the CDR3 is TGTGCCAGCAGTTACCCAGGGACGGAGACCCAGTACTTC. This gives the protein CASSYPGTETQYF.

CDR3 DNA: TGTGCCAGCAGCCCCGTGGGACTAGCCCCAGATACGCAGTATTTT. Translating it yields CASSPVGLAPDTQYF. J is TRBJ2-3 and V is TRBV9, with 9 bases lining up with TRBD2. This CDR3 is built from 15 residues. J was trimmed by 4 bases and V by 4 bases; bases with no gene match: 7. Germline CDR1 and CDR2: SGDLS and YYNGEE.